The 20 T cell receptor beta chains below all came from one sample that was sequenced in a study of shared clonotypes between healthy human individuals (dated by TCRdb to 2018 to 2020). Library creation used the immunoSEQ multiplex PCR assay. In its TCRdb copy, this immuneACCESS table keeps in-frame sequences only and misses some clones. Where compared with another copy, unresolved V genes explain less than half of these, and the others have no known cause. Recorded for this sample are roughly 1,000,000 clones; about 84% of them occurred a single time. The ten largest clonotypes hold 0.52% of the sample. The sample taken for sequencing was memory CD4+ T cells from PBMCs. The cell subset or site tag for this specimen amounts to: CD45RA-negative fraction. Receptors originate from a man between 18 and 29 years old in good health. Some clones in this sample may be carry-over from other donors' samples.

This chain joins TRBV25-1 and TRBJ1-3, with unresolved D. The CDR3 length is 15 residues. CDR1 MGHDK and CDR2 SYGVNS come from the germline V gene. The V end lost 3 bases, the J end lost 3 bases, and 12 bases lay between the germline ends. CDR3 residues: CASSDDVRFGNTIYF. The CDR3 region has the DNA TGTGCCAGCAGTGACGATGTAAGGTTTGGAAACACCATATATTTT.

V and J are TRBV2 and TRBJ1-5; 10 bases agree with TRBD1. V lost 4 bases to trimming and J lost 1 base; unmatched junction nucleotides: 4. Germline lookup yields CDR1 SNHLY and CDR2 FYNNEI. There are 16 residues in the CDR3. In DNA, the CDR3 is TGTGCCAGCAGTGTTAGACAGGGGGCGAGCAATCAGCCCCAGCATTTT. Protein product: CASSVRQGASNQPQHF.

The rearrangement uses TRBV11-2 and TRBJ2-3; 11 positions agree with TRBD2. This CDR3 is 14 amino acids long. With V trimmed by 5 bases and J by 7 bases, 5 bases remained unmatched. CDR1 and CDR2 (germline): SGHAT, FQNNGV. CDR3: CASSGGTSGNTQYF. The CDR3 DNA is TGTGCCAGCAGCGGGGGGACTAGCGGTAATACGCAGTATTTT.

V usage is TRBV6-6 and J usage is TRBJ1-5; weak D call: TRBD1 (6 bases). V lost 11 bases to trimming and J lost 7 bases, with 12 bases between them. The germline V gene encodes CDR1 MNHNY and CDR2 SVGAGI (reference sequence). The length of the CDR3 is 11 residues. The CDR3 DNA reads TGTGCCGCAGGGGAAAGGCAGCCCCAGCATTTT. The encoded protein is CAAGERQPQHF.

CDR3 residues: CAISERGQTRGELFF. For the CDR3, the DNA is TGTGCCATCAGTGAGCGGGGACAAACTCGGGGGGAGCTGTTTTTT. This sequence joins TRBV10-3 and TRBJ2-2; D is perhaps TRBD1 (6 bases). Trimming stripped 2 bases from V and 8 bases from J, with 15 bases between. Germline-derived CDR1 and CDR2 are ENHRY and SYGVKD. This CDR3 contains 15 residues.

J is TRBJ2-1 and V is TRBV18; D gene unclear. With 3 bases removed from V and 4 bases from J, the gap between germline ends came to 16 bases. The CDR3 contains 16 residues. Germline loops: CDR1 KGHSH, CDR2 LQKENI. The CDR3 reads CASSPVTTSRYNEQFF. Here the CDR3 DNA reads TGTGCCAGCTCACCCGTTACTACTTCCCGTTACAATGAGCAGTTCTTC.

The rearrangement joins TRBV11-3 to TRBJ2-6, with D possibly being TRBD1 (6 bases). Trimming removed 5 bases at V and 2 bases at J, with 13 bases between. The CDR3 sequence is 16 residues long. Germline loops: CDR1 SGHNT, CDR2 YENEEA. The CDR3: CASSRLTGAGANVLTF. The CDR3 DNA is TGTGCCAGCAGCAGATTGACAGGTGCTGGGGCCAACGTCCTGACTTTC.

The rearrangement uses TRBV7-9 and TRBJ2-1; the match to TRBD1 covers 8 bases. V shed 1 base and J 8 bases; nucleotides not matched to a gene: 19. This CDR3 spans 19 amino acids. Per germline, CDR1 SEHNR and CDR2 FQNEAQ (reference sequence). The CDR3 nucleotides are TGTGCCAGCAGCTTAGTGCAATCTCTTGGACAGGGAGAGATGGATGAGCAGTTCTTC. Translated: CASSLVQSLGQGEMDEQFF.

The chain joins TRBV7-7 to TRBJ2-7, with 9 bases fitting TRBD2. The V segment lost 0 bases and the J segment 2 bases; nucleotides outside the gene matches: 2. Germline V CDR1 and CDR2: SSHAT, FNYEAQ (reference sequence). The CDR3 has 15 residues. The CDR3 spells CASSLASGRAYEQYF. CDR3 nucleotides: TGTGCCAGCAGCTTAGCTAGCGGGAGAGCCTACGAGCAGTACTTC.

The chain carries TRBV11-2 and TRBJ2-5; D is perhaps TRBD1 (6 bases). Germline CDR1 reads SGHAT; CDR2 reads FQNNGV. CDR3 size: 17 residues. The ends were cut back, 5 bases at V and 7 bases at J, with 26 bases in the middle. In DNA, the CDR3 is TGTGCCAGCAGCCCCCGGCTCGGGACAATGAGAATGGGGACCCAGTACTTC. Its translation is CASSPRLGTMRMGTQYF.

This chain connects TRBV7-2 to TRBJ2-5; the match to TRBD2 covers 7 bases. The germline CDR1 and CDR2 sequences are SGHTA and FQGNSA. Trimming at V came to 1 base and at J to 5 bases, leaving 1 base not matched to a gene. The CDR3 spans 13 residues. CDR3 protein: CASSLVSGETQYF. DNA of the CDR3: TGTGCCAGCAGCTTAGTTAGCGGGGAGACCCAGTACTTC.

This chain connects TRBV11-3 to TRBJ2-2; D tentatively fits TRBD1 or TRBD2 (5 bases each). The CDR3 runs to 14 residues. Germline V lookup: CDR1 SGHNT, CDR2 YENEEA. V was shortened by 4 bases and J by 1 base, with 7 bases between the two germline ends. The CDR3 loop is CASSSGRNTGELFF. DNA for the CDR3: TGTGCCAGCAGCTCAGGGAGGAACACCGGGGAGCTGTTTTTT.

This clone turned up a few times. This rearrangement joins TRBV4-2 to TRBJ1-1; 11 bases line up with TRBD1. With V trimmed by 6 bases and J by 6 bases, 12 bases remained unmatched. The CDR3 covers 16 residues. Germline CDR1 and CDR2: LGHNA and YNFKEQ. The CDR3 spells CASSQTGTGGVSEAFF. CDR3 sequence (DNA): TGTGCCAGCAGTCAGACCGGGACAGGGGGAGTCTCTGAAGCTTTCTTT.

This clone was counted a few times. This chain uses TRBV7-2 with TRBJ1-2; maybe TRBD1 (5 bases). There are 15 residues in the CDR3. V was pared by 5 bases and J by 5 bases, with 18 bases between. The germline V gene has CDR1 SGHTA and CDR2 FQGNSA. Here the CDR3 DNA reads TGTGCCAGCAGCCCCTCCGGGGACCCAGGGTATGGCTACACCTTC. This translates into CASSPSGDPGYGYTF.

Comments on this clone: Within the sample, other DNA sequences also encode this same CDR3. As DNA, the CDR3 is TGTGCCAGCAGCCTCACCGGGGAGCTGTTTTTT. Protein sequence: CASSLTGELFF. V and J are TRBV11-2 and TRBJ2-2; no firm D call. Germline lookup yields CDR1 SGHAT and CDR2 FQNNGV. This CDR3 is built from 11 residues. V was shortened by 5 bases and J by 4 bases, with 2 bases between the two germline ends.

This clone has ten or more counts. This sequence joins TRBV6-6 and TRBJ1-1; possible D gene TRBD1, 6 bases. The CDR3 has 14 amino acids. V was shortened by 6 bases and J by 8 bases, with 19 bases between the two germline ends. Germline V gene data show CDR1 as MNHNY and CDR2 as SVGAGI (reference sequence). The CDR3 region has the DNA TGTGCCAGCAGAAGACTTGACAGGACTACCGAAGCTTTCTTT. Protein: CASRRLDRTTEAFF.

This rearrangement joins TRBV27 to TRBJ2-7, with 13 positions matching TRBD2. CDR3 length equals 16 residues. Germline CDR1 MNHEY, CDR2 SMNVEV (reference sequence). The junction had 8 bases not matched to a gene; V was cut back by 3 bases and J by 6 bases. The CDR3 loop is CASSLALAGGPVEQYF. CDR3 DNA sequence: TGTGCCAGCAGTTTGGCACTAGCGGGAGGGCCGGTCGAGCAGTACTTC.

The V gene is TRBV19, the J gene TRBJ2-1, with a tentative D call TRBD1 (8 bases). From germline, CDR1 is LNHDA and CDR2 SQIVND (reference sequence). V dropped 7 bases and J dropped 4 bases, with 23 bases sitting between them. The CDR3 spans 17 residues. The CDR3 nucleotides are TGTGCCAGTACCGACAGGGGAGGGCCGGGGGTATACAATGAGCAGTTCTTC. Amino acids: CASTDRGGPGVYNEQFF.

CDR3 residues: CASRTDTNYGYTF. In DNA form, the CDR3 reads TGTGCCAGCAGAACCGACACTAACTATGGCTACACCTTC. The chain recombines TRBV25-1 with TRBJ1-2; D gene ambiguous. The V gene lost 6 bases and the J gene lost 0 bases, with 8 bases spanning the gap. Per germline, CDR1 MGHDK and CDR2 SYGVNS. CDR3 length: 13 amino acids.

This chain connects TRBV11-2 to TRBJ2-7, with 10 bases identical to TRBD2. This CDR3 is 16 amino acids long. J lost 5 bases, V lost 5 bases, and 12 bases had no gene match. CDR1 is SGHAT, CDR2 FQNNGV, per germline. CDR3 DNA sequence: TGTGCCAGCAGCCCCATCCGGGCTAGCGGGAGCAACGAGCAGTACTTC. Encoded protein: CASSPIRASGSNEQYF.